This T cell receptor (beta chain) was documented in a study of T cells after yellow fever vaccination. This clonotype occurred a few times. Its target is not known. Per germline, CDR1 SGHTA and CDR2 FQGNSA. This CDR3 is 15 amino acids long. The V segment lost 4 bases and the J segment 5 bases; nucleotides outside the gene matches: 7. Study conclusions and caveats: Most clones from primary vaccination resurfaced after the booster (nearly 97% CD4, 75% to 90% CD8). A weaker secondary response peaked on day 5, the primary on day 15.

TCRdb ran MiXCR on the 5' RACE reads and lists one entry per CDR3 protein. The sample has nearly 550,000 distinct CDR3 sequences; 15% to 20% are singletons. This sequence originates from a man aged 30 to 45 who received the YFV17D yellow fever vaccine. V gene TRBV7-2 combines with J gene TRBJ2-4; 8 positions agree with TRBD2. The material was PBMCs, obtained 15 days after the yellow fever booster vaccination. The CDR3 DNA follows: TGTGCCAGCAGCTGGGCTAGCGGGTGGGAAAACATTCAGTACTTC. Encoded protein: CASSWASGWENIQYF.